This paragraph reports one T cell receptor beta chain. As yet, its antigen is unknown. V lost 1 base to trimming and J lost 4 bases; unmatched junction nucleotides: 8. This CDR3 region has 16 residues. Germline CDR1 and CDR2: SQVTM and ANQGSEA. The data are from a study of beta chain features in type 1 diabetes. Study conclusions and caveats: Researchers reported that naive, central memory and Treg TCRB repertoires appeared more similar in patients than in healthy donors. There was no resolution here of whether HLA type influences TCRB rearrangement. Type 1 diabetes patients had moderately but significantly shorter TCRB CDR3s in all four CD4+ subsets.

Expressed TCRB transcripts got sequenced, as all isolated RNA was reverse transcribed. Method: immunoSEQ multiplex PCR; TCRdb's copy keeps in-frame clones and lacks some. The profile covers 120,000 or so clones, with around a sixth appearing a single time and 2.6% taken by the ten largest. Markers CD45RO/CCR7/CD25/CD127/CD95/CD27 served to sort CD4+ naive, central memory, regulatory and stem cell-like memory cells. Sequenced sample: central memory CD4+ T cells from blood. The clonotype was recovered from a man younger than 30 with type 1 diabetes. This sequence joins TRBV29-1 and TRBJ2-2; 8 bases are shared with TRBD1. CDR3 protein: CSVEASDRGLTGELFF. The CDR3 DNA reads TGCAGCGTTGAAGCGAGTGACAGGGGACTCACCGGGGAGCTGTTTTTT.